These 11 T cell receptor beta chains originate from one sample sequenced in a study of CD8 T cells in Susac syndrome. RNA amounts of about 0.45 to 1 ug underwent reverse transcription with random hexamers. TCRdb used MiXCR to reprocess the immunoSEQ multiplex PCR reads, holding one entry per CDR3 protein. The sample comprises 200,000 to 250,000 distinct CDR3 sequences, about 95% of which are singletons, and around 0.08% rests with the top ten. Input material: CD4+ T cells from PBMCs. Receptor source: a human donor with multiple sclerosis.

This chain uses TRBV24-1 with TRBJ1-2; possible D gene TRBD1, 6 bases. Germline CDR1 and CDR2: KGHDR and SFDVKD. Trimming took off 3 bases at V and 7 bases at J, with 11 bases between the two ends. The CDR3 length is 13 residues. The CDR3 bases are TGTGCCACCAGTGATGAACAGGGCTTTGGCTACACCTTC. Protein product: CATSDEQGFGYTF.

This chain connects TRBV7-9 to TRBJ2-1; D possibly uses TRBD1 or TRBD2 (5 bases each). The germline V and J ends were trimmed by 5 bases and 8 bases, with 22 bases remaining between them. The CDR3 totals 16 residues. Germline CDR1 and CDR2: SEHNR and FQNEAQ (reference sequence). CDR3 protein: CASSPAGTPLGDEQFF. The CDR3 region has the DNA TGTGCCAGCAGCCCCGCCGGGACCCCTCTAGGGGATGAGCAGTTCTTC. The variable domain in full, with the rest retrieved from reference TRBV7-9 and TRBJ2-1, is DTGVSQNPRHKITKRGQNVTFRCDPISEHNRLYWYRQTLGQGPEFLTYFQNEAQLEKSRLLSDRFSAERPKGSFSTLEIQRTEQGDSAMYLCASSPAGTPLGDEQFFGPGTRLTVL.

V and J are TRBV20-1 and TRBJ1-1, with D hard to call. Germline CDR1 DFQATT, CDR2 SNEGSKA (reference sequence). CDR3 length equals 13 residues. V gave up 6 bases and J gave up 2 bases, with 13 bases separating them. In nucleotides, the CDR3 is TGCAGTGCCGTCGGCCAGTTAAACACTGAAGCTTTCTTT. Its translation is CSAVGQLNTEAFF.

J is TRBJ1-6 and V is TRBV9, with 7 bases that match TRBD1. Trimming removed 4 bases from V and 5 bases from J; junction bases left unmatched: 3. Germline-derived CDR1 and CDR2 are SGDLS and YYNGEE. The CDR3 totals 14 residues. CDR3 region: CASSLTGDNSPLHF. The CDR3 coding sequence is TGTGCCAGCAGCTTAACAGGGGATAATTCACCCCTCCACTTT.

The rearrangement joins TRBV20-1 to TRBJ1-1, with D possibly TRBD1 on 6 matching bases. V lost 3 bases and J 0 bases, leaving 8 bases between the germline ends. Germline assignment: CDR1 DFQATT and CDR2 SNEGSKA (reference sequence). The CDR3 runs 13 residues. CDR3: CSASGTLNTEAFF. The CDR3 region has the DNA TGCAGTGCTAGCGGGACACTGAACACTGAAGCTTTCTTT.

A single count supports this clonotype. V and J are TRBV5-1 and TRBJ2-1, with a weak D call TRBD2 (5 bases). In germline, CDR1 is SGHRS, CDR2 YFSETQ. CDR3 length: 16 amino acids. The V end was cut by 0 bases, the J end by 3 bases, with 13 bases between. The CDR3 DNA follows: TGCGCCAGCAGCTTGGGTGGGCTAGCCATCTACAATGAGCAGTTCTTC. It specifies CASSLGGLAIYNEQFF. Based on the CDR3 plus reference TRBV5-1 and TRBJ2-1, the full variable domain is KAGVTQTPRYLIKTRGQQVTLSCSPISGHRSVSWYQQTPGQGLQFLFEYFSETQRNKGNFPGRFSGRQFSNSRSEMNVSTLELGDSALYLCASSLGGLAIYNEQFFGPGTRLTVL.

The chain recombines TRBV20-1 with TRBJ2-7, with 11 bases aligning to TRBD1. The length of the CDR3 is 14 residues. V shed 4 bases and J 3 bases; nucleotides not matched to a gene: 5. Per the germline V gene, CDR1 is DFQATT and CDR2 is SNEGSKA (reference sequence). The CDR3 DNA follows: TGCAGTGCTATCCTGGACAGGGGGCGCTACGAGCAGTACTTC. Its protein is CSAILDRGRYEQYF.

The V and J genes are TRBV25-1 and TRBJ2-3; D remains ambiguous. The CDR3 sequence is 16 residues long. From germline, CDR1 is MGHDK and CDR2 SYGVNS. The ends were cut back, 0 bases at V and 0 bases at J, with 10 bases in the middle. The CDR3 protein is CASSEYRGVSTDTQYF. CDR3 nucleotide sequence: TGTGCCAGCAGTGAATATCGAGGAGTAAGCACAGATACGCAGTATTTT.

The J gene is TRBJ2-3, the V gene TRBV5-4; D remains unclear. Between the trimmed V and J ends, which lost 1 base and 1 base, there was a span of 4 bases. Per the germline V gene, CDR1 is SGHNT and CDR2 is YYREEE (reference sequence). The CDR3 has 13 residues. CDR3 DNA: TGTGCCAGCAGCTTGAAGGGCACAGATACGCAGTATTTT. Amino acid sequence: CASSLKGTDTQYF.

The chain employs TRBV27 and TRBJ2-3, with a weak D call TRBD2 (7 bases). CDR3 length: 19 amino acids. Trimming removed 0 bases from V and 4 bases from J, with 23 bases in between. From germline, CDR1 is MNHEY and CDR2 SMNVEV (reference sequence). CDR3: CASSLSWGEGGRRSDTQYF. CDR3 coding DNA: TGTGCCAGCAGTTTATCGTGGGGAGAGGGGGGGAGGAGGTCAGATACGCAGTATTTT.

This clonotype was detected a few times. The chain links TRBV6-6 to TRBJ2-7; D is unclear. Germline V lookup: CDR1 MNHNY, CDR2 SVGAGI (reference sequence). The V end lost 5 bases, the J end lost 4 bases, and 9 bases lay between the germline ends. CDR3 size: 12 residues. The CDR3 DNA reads TGTGCCAGCAGTCCTGGACCATACGAGCAGTACTTC. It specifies CASSPGPYEQYF.